This T cell receptor beta chain was retrieved from a study of T cell responses to AZD1222 COVID-19 vaccine. Study-level results: Only a handful of AZD1222 recipients were seropositive at baseline. Nearly half of spike-specific TCRs reportedly target unmutated variant regions.

V shed 4 bases, J shed 8 bases, and the junction held 13 bases outside the gene matches. This CDR3 has 18 amino acids. CDR1 and CDR2 from the germline V gene are SGHDN and FVKESK. The repertoire was sequenced with immunoSEQ multiplex PCR; TCRdb's copy has only in-frame clones and lacks some. The sample lists 92,000 or so clones; roughly 90% were seen once. Second-dose timings of about 4 or about 12 weeks were pooled. Of note for this clone: The antigen remains unidentified.

Source: peripheral blood, taken 28 days after the second AZD1222 dose. This rearrangement joins TRBV14 to TRBJ2-1; 14 bases map to TRBD2. This receptor was taken from an adult who received the AZD1222 COVID-19 vaccine. In nucleotides, the CDR3 is TGTGCCAGCAGCCTCCTTCCGACTAGCGGGGGGGCCGGAGATGAGCAGTTCTTC. It translates to CASSLLPTSGGAGDEQFF.